A selection of T cell receptor beta chains follows, all from one sample in a study of cytomegalovirus exposure and HLA in healthy donors. Profiled with immunoSEQ multiplex PCR; TCRdb holds only in-frame clones, not every one. Of about 79,000 clones listed, 90% to 95% are singletons. Material for sequencing was PBMCs. These receptors came from a woman in her 30s in good health and CMV-seronegative. Both conserved end residues are part of each CDR3. A D gene is named only where the DNA matches it firmly. Only some rows state a clone size, as once, few, many or a class for expanded clones.

D gene	J gene	V gene	clone size	CDR3 protein	CDR3 DNA
-	TRBJ2-3	TRBV1	-	CTSSHAPGLAYPDTQYF	TGCACCAGCAGCCATGCTCCGGGACTAGCTTATCCAGATACGCAGTATTTT
TRBD2	TRBJ2-2	TRBV4-1	-	CASSQDPGGAPGELFF	TGCGCCAGCAGCCAAGATCCGGGGGGGGCCCCCGGGGAGCTGTTTTTT
TRBD2	TRBJ2-2	TRBV6-4	-	CASSGRTSGSTGELFF	TGTGCCAGCAGCGGTAGGACTAGCGGGAGCACCGGGGAGCTGTTTTTT
-	TRBJ1-4	TRBV5-4	-	CASSLKGVGSAIF	TGTGCCAGCAGCTTGAAGGGAGTTGGGTCTGCGATTTTT
-	TRBJ2-2	TRBV11-3	-	CASSSGVGGANTGELFF	TGTGCCAGCAGCTCTGGTGTAGGAGGGGCGAACACCGGGGAGCTGTTTTTT
TRBD2	TRBJ2-1	TRBV9	-	CASSPTSGGGSYNEQFF	TGTGCCAGCAGCCCGACTAGCGGGGGGGGGTCCTACAATGAGCAGTTCTTC
-	TRBJ1-1	TRBV6-5	-	CASSYNRGTPGTEAFF	TGTGCCAGCAGTTACAACCGGGGAACGCCGGGCACTGAAGCTTTCTTT
-	TRBJ1-1	TRBV27	-	CASSWRGNTEAFF	TGTGCCAGCAGTTGGAGGGGGAACACTGAAGCTTTCTTT
TRBD2	TRBJ2-1	TRBV4-1	-	CASSLAGGYNEQFF	TGCGCCAGCAGCCTAGCGGGGGGCTACAATGAGCAGTTCTTC
-	TRBJ1-2	TRBV5-4	-	CASSLDRWMDGYTF	TGTGCCAGCAGCTTGGACAGGTGGATGGATGGCTACACCTTC
-	TRBJ1-1	TRBV6-5	-	CASSYSPYTEAFF	TGTGCCAGCAGTTATTCTCCTTACACTGAAGCTTTCTTT
-	TRBJ2-5	TRBV28	-	CASKRSETQYF	TGTGCCAGCAAACGGTCAGAGACCCAGTACTTC
-	TRBJ2-3	TRBV7-2	-	CASSLRGGSGTDTQYF	TGTGCCAGCAGCCTTCGTGGCGGGTCTGGCACAGATACGCAGTATTTT
TRBD2	TRBJ2-1	TRBV7-3	-	CASSQGAGVTEQFF	TGTGCCAGCTCACAGGGAGCGGGAGTAACTGAGCAGTTCTTC
-	TRBJ2-3	TRBV9	-	CASSVQGMTSTDTQYF	TGTGCCAGCAGCGTACAGGGTATGACTAGCACAGATACGCAGTATTTT
TRBD1	TRBJ2-7	TRBV19	-	CASRGQGEAYEQYF	TGTGCCAGTCGGGGACAGGGGGAAGCCTACGAGCAGTACTTC
TRBD1	TRBJ1-1	TRBV4-1	-	CASSQPTWTGLKSEAFF	TGCGCCAGCAGCCAGCCTACTTGGACAGGGTTGAAGTCTGAAGCTTTCTTT
TRBD2	TRBJ2-5	TRBV11-2	-	CASSSRVAGARETQYF	TGTGCCAGCAGCTCCCGGGTAGCGGGGGCCAGGGAGACCCAGTACTTC
-	TRBJ1-1	TRBV2	-	CASSNRLENTEAFF	TGTGCCAGCAGTAATCGTTTAGAGAACACTGAAGCTTTCTTT
-	TRBJ1-1	TRBV4-1	-	CASSQGVQRTRNTEAFF	TGCGCCAGCAGCCAAGGCGTTCAGAGGACAAGGAACACTGAAGCTTTCTTT
TRBD1	TRBJ1-6	TRBV7-9	-	CASSPGQVYSPLHF	TGTGCCAGCAGCCCCGGACAGGTTTATTCACCCCTCCACTTT
-	TRBJ1-6	TRBV28	-	CASRDRGLDNSPLHF	TGTGCCAGCCGAGATAGAGGGTTAGATAATTCACCCCTCCACTTT
-	TRBJ2-1	TRBV6-5	-	CASSYSGLNNEQFF	TGTGCCAGCAGTTACTCTGGACTAAACAATGAGCAGTTCTTC
TRBD2	TRBJ2-7	TRBV5-4	-	CASSLGGGGPYEQYF	TGTGCCAGCAGCTTAGGCGGGGGTGGGCCGTACGAGCAGTACTTC
-	TRBJ2-3	TRBV27	few	CASSLWAGASTDTQYF	TGTGCCAGCAGTTTATGGGCGGGTGCTAGCACAGATACGCAGTATTTT
TRBD1	TRBJ2-1	TRBV7-6	-	CASSLGTGIYNEQFF	TGTGCCAGCAGCTTAGGGACAGGGATTTACAATGAGCAGTTCTTC
TRBD1	TRBJ1-3	TRBV7-2	-	CASSLDRQGTIYF	TGTGCCAGCAGCTTAGATCGACAGGGGACCATATATTTT
TRBD1	TRBJ1-1	TRBV27	-	CASRTDRGWANQNTEAFF	TGTGCCAGCAGGACGGACAGGGGGTGGGCCAATCAAAACACTGAAGCTTTCTTT
-	TRBJ2-1	TRBV14	-	CASSQGDGGLDEQFF	TGTGCCAGCAGCCAAGGAGACGGGGGTCTCGATGAGCAGTTCTTC
-	TRBJ2-2	TRBV5-1	-	CASSLGQSYTGELFF	TGCGCCAGCAGCTTAGGACAGAGCTACACCGGGGAGCTGTTTTTT
TRBD2	TRBJ2-1	TRBV28	-	CASGEAGGPSGEQFF	TGTGCCAGCGGCGAAGCGGGGGGGCCATCGGGCGAGCAGTTCTTC
-	TRBJ1-4	TRBV28	-	CASSPAPGGDWEKLFF	TGTGCCAGCAGTCCCGCCCCGGGAGGGGATTGGGAAAAACTGTTTTTT
TRBD2	TRBJ2-3	TRBV5-1	-	CASSFGTSGVTDTQYF	TGCGCCAGCAGCTTTGGGACTAGCGGAGTCACAGATACGCAGTATTTT
-	TRBJ1-1	TRBV5-4	-	CASSLKAGTEAFF	TGTGCCAGCAGCCTAAAAGCGGGGACTGAAGCTTTCTTT
-	TRBJ2-7	TRBV27	once	CASRSDAGPPFYEQYF	TGTGCCAGCAGGTCTGACGCGGGACCTCCCTTTTACGAGCAGTACTTC
-	TRBJ1-1	TRBV6-5	-	CASSYTTGRNTEAFF	TGTGCCAGCAGTTACACAACAGGGAGGAACACTGAAGCTTTCTTT
TRBD2	TRBJ2-3	TRBV30	-	CAWRLAGEGTDTQYF	TGTGCCTGGAGACTAGCGGGAGAGGGAACAGATACGCAGTATTTT
-	TRBJ1-5	TRBV7-2	-	CASSPDSSLGRAQHF	TGTGCCAGCAGCCCAGACAGCAGCCTCGGGAGGGCCCAGCATTTT
-	TRBJ2-6	TRBV9	-	CASTISGANVLTF	TGTGCCAGCACTATCTCTGGGGCCAACGTCCTGACTTTC
TRBD1	TRBJ1-3	TRBV28	once	CASRRTGGGNTIYF	TGTGCCAGCAGAAGGACAGGGGGAGGAAACACCATATATTTT
TRBD1	TRBJ2-7	TRBV28	few	CASSLGGAGGSYEQYF	TGTGCCAGCAGTTTGGGTGGGGCAGGGGGTTCCTACGAGCAGTACTTC
-	TRBJ1-1	TRBV25-1	-	CASSDLESTEAFF	TGTGCCAGCAGTGATCTTGAGTCCACTGAAGCTTTCTTT
-	TRBJ1-1	TRBV6-1	once	CASSLSNTEAFF	TGTGCCAGCAGTTTGAGTAACACTGAAGCTTTCTTT
-	TRBJ1-5	TRBV28	once	CASSLGDFRIGRNQPQHF	TGTGCCAGCAGTTTGGGGGACTTCCGGATAGGCCGAAATCAGCCCCAGCATTTT
-	TRBJ1-2	TRBV10-3	-	CAITGDFNYGYTF	TGTGCCATCACCGGGGACTTTAACTATGGCTACACCTTC
TRBD1	TRBJ1-1	TRBV4-1	-	CASSRRGPNTEAFF	TGCGCCAGCAGCCGCAGGGGGCCGAACACTGAAGCTTTCTTT
TRBD1	TRBJ1-5	TRBV19	-	CASSIRGTVYSNQPQHF	TGTGCCAGTAGTATACGAGGGACAGTCTATAGCAATCAGCCCCAGCATTTT
-	TRBJ2-1	TRBV19	-	CASRGMRGNYNEQFF	TGTGCCAGTAGGGGAATGAGGGGGAACTACAATGAGCAGTTCTTC
TRBD1	TRBJ1-5	TRBV7-8	-	CASKQGDNLPHQPQHF	TGTGCCAGCAAACAGGGGGACAACCTCCCACATCAGCCCCAGCATTTT
-	TRBJ1-3	TRBV19	-	CATRQTLPGNTIYF	TGTGCCACCCGACAGACCCTCCCTGGAAACACCATATATTTT
TRBD1	TRBJ2-7	TRBV25-1	-	CATPRDRGYEQYF	TGTGCCACCCCCCGGGACAGGGGGTACGAGCAGTACTTC
-	TRBJ2-5	TRBV7-9	-	CASSLSEAQETQYF	TGTGCCAGCAGTTTAAGCGAAGCCCAAGAGACCCAGTACTTC
-	TRBJ2-5	TRBV7-2	-	CASSSDFRKETQYF	TGTGCCAGCAGCTCGGACTTCCGAAAAGAGACCCAGTACTTC
TRBD2	TRBJ2-1	TRBV7-9	-	CASSLALAAKLSYNEQFF	TGTGCCAGCAGCTTAGCACTAGCGGCTAAACTCTCCTACAATGAGCAGTTCTTC
TRBD2	TRBJ2-7	TRBV4-1	few	CASSQVGLAGEQYF	TGCGCCAGCAGCCAAGTTGGGTTAGCGGGCGAGCAGTACTTC